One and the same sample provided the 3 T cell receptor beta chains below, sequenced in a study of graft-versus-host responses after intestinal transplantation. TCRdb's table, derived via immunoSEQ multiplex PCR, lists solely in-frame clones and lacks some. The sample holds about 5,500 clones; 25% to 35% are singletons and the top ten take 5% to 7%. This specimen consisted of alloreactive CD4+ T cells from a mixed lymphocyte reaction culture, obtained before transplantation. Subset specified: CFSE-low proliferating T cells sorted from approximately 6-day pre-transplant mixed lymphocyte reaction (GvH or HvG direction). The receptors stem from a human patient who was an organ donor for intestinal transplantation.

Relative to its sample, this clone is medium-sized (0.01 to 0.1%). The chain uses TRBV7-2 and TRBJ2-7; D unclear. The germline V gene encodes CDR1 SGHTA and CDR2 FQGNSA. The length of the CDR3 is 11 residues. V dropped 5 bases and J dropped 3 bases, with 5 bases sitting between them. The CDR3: CASSVRYEQYF. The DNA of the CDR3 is TGTGCCAGCAGCGTCCGCTACGAGCAGTACTTC.

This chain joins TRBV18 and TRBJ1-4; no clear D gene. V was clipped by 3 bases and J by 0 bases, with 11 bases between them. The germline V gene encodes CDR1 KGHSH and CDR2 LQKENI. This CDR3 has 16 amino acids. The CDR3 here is CASSPIKDPTNEKLFF. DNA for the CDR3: TGTGCCAGCTCACCGATTAAGGATCCAACTAATGAAAAACTGTTTTTT. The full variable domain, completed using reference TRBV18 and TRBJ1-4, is NAGVMQNPRHLVRRRGQEARLRCSPMKGHSHVYWYRQLPEEGLKFMVYLQKENIIDESGMPKERFSAEFPKEGPSILRIQQVVRGDSAAYFCASSPIKDPTNEKLFFGSGTQLSVL.

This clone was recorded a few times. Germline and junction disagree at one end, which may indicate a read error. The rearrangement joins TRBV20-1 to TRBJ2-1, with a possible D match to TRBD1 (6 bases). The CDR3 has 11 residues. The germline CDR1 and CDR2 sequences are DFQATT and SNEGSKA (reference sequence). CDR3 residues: CSARDRTEQFF. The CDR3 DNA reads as TGCAGTGCGAGAGACAGGACTGAGCAGTTCTTC.